This T cell receptor (beta chain) was profiled in a study of blood T cell repertoires in COVID-19. Study-level background: The study drew acute and convalescent COVID-19 samples from the United States, Italy and Spain. Nucleic acid was either cDNA or gDNA, and it came from T cells, B-cell-depleted T cells, or PBMCs.

In the authors' workflow: Cell counts per sample came from amplifying reference gene primers. Some clones are missing from TCRdb's copy, which holds only in-frame ones; the method was immunoSEQ multiplex PCR. V and J calls and clone size come straight from that table; D and trimming were deduced from the DNA. The table has 150,000 to 200,000 clones, approximately 81% seen once. While infection was still active, Seattle patients were enrolled and then followed longitudinally. From germline, CDR1 is MGHRA and CDR2 YSYEKL. This CDR3 spans 15 amino acids. V lost 6 bases, J lost 2 bases, and 7 bases stayed unmatched.

This receptor was identified in a woman aged 65 to 85 with COVID-19, enrolled during active disease. The specimen was peripheral blood. The chain carries TRBV4-1 and TRBJ2-3; 8 positions match TRBD1. The DNA of the CDR3 is TGCGCCAGCAGGTCACCGGGACAGGACACAGATACGCAGTATTTT. Protein sequence: CASRSPGQDTDTQYF.